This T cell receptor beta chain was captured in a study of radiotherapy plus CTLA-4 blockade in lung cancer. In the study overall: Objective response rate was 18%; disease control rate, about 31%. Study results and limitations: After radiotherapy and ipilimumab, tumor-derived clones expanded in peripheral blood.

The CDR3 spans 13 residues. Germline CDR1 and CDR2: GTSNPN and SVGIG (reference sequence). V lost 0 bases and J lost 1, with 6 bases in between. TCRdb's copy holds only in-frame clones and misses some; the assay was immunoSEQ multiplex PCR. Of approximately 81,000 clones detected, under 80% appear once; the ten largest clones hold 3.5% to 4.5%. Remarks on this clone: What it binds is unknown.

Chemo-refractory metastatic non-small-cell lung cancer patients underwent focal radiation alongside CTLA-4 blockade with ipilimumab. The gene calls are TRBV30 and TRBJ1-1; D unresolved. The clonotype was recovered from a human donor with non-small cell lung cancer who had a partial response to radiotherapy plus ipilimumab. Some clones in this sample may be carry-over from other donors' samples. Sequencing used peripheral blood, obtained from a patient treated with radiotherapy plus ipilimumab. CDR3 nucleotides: TGTGCCTGGAGTGTTTGGCAGAACACTGAAGCTTTCTTT. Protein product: CAWSVWQNTEAFF. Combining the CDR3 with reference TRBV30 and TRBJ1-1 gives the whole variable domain SQTIHQWPATLVQPVGSPLSLECTVEGTSNPNLYWYRQAAGRGLQLLFYSVGIGQISSEVPQNLSASRPQDRQFILSSKKLLLSDSGFYLCAWSVWQNTEAFFGQGTRLTVV.